The 8 T cell receptor beta chains below all came from one sample that was sequenced in a study of blood T cell repertoires in COVID-19. Method: immunoSEQ multiplex PCR; TCRdb's copy keeps in-frame clones and lacks some. The sample has around 390,000 clones, more than 75% seen once. Sequences were obtained from PBMCs or T cells enriched from blood (not recorded which). These receptors were obtained from a woman aged 50 to 65 who had recovered from COVID-19.

The chain carries TRBV6-2 or TRBV6-3 and TRBJ1-5; D gene uncertain. V was trimmed by 2 bases and J by 2 bases, leaving 13 bases between them. Germline CDR1 MNHEY, CDR2 SVGEGT. The CDR3 runs 16 residues. Here the CDR3 reads CASSYPKQWGNQPQHF. CDR3 coding DNA: TGTGCCAGCAGTTACCCTAAACAGTGGGGCAATCAGCCCCAGCATTTT.

V gene TRBV5-1 combines with J gene TRBJ2-7; the match to TRBD2 covers 7 bases. Germline-derived CDR1 and CDR2 are SGHRS and YFSETQ. The CDR3 is 14 residues long. With 0 bases clipped from V and 6 bases from J, the junction kept 6 bases outside the gene matches. As DNA, the CDR3 is TGCGCCAGCAGCTTGGCCGTCTCTAGCGGCGAGCAGTACTTC. Translated, it gives CASSLAVSSGEQYF.

The genes are TRBV2 and TRBJ2-7; D might be TRBD2 (5 bases). The germline V gene has CDR1 SNHLY and CDR2 FYNNEI. Trimming left V 9 bases short and J 5 bases short, with 17 bases between. This CDR3 is 13 amino acids long. CDR3 DNA sequence: TGTGCCAGTACACCGCCGGGGTTCCACGAGCAGTACTTC. It encodes CASTPPGFHEQYF.

This chain uses TRBV7-9 with TRBJ2-2, with no clear D. Trimming left V 3 bases short and J 3 bases short, with 11 bases between. The CDR3 sequence is 15 residues long. Germline assignment: CDR1 SEHNR and CDR2 FQNEAQ (reference sequence). The CDR3 sequence is CASSFATFYTGELFF. Here the CDR3 DNA reads TGTGCCAGCAGCTTCGCAACATTTTACACCGGGGAGCTGTTTTTT.

This chain connects TRBV6-1 to TRBJ2-7; D is uncertain. Germline values: CDR1 MNHNS, CDR2 SASEGT. The CDR3 consists of 13 residues. V was pared by 1 base and J by 7 bases, with 11 bases between. The DNA for the CDR3 is TGTGCCAGCAGTGAAGATTCTAGTAGGGAGCAGTACTTC. It encodes CASSEDSSREQYF.

The sample holds a few counts of this clone. The genes are TRBV6-2 or TRBV6-3 and TRBJ1-5; possible D gene TRBD1, 5 bases. CDR3 length: 18 amino acids. Germline V CDR1 and CDR2: MNHEY, SVGEGT. Trimming removed 2 bases from V and 1 base from J, with 18 bases in between. The CDR3 loop is CASSYPKTERESNQPQHF. In DNA form, the CDR3 reads TGTGCCAGCAGTTACCCAAAGACAGAGAGAGAAAGCAATCAGCCCCAGCATTTT.

The chain has TRBV19 and TRBJ1-1; D call uncertain. Trimming took off 5 bases at V and 1 base at J, with 11 bases between the two ends. This CDR3 has 14 residues. CDR1 and CDR2 from the germline V gene are LNHDA and SQIVND (reference sequence). CDR3 sequence reads: CASSLYGRNTEAFF. For the CDR3, the DNA is TGTGCCAGTAGTCTATACGGTAGGAACACTGAAGCTTTCTTT.

The chain combines TRBV3-1 (or the pseudogene TRBV3-2) with TRBJ1-6; D is possibly TRBD1 (6 bases). The CDR3 runs 16 residues. Germline V CDR1 and CDR2: LGHDT, YNNKEL (reference sequence). Trimming left V 2 bases short and J 10 bases short, with 18 bases between. Written as DNA, the CDR3 is TGTGCCAGCAGCCAATACCCGGACAGACTCCAATCACCCCTCCACTTT. Encoded protein: CASSQYPDRLQSPLHF.